The source of this T cell receptor (beta chain) is a study of CD8+ T cells in alopecia areata. cDNA prepared by RNA extraction and subsequent reverse transcription served as the template for sequencing. This table comes from immunoSEQ multiplex PCR, and its TCRdb copy is limited to in-frame clones, with some not included. The data contain around 190,000 clones, around 50% of them singletons. In germline, CDR1 is MGHRA, CDR2 YSYEKL. V lost 4 bases and J 5 bases, leaving 12 bases between the germline ends. The CDR3 totals 14 residues. This clone has just a few counts. Its cognate antigen is unknown. Study-wide results and limits: Between patients, shared TCR sequences were less clear than in mice. This was possibly due in part to HLA diversity in the patient population.

This receptor was taken from a human donor in good health. The gene calls are TRBV4-1 and TRBJ2-1; possibly TRBD1 for D (5 bases). Sequenced material: CD8+ T cells sorted from blood. As DNA, the CDR3 is TGCGCCAGCAGCCTAGACAGAGTCGACAATGAGCAGTTCTTC. Protein sequence: CASSLDRVDNEQFF.